The clone carrying this T cell receptor (beta chain) has a count of ten or more. Losses at the gene ends were 10 bases for V and 4 bases for J; bases not matched to a gene: 18. Germline V gene sequence: CDR1 MNHEY, CDR2 SVGAGI. The CDR3 has 17 residues. TCRdb itself ran the RT-PCR reads through MiXCR, one entry per CDR3 protein. The sample has about 700,000 distinct CDR3 sequences; approximately 15% are singletons. The chain uses TRBV6-5 and TRBJ1-2, with TRBD1 identical over 10 bases. This receptor was taken from a female donor in good health, serving as a healthy control. Sequencing input: memory CD4+ T cells from blood. The CDR3 DNA sequence: TGTGCCACTCTACCCCCGGGACAGGGGCCCCCGATCTATGGCTACACCTTC. It yields the protein CATLPPGQGPPIYGYTF.